A single sample gave rise to the 9 T cell receptor beta chains below, sequenced in a study of radiation and T cells in renal cell carcinoma. The time point: blood 2 weeks post-SBRT. This sample's treatment: 15 Gy SBRT to primary tumor, nephrectomy 4 weeks later. TCRdb keeps only in-frame clones here, not all; method: immunoSEQ multiplex PCR. Seen here are 70,000 to 100,000 clones, approximately 86% observed once, and the top ten hold approximately 24%. Sample: blood, taken from a patient whose treatment included radiotherapy and nephrectomy. Source of these receptors: a woman between 50 and 59 years old with renal cell carcinoma.

V usage is TRBV5-4 and J usage is TRBJ1-2; no definite D call. CDR1 and CDR2 from the germline V gene are SGHNT and YYREEE (reference sequence). This CDR3 comprises 15 residues. Trimming stripped 3 bases from V and 8 bases from J, with 20 bases between. Here the CDR3 DNA reads TGTGCCAGCAGCTCCCTCTATGGGCATCGGAGGGGCTACACCTTC. Amino acids: CASSSLYGHRRGYTF.

The gene calls are TRBV30 and TRBJ1-2; no definite D call. Germline lookup yields CDR1 GTSNPN and CDR2 SVGIG (reference sequence). Trimming took 2 bases from V and 5 from J, leaving 6 bases between them. The CDR3 loop spans 11 amino acids. CDR3 in DNA: TGTGCCTGGAGTCCCGGGTATGGCTACACCTTC. Translated: CAWSPGYGYTF.

This clone was counted a few times. The chain couples TRBV7-9 to TRBJ1-5; D gene ambiguous. CDR3 length: 14 residues. V gave up 5 bases and J gave up 0 bases, with 8 bases separating them. The germline V gene encodes CDR1 SEHNR and CDR2 FQNEAQ (reference sequence). CDR3 region: CASSPFGSNQPQHF. CDR3 nucleotide sequence: TGTGCCAGCAGCCCGTTTGGTAGCAATCAGCCCCAGCATTTT.

The chain couples TRBV5-1 to TRBJ2-1, with D perhaps assigned TRBD1 or TRBD2 (9 bases each). Trimming pared 0 bases from V and 15 bases from J, leaving 28 bases between. The CDR3 is 17 residues long. Germline CDR1 is SGHRS and CDR2 is YFSETQ. CDR3 bases: TGCGCCAGCAGCTTGGGGACAGGGGCCCTTGGCGGGAGGGCCCTGTTCTTC. Translated, it gives CASSLGTGALGGRALFF.

CDR3 in DNA: TGCAGCACTTCCGGACTAGGAGATGAAAAACTGTTTTTT. Translating gives CSTSGLGDEKLFF. V usage is TRBV29-1 and J usage is TRBJ1-4, with D unclear. Germline CDR1 reads SQVTM; CDR2 reads ANQGSEA. This CDR3 spans 13 amino acids. V was trimmed by 8 bases and J by 6 bases, leaving 16 bases between them.

The rearrangement joins TRBV7-9 to TRBJ1-1; 9 nucleotides align to TRBD1. The J segment lost 7 bases and the V segment lost 5 bases, leaving 8 bases of the junction unmatched. From germline, CDR1 is SEHNR and CDR2 FQNEAQ (reference sequence). This CDR3 comprises 14 residues. CDR3: CASSLRDRDFEAFF. CDR3 coding DNA: TGTGCCAGCAGCCTAAGGGACAGGGACTTTGAAGCTTTCTTT.

The CDR3 DNA sequence: TGTGCCAGCAGCTCCGGACTGCTAGCGGGGGCCTACAATGAGCAGTTCTTC. Translation gives CASSSGLLAGAYNEQFF. V gene TRBV7-2 combines with J gene TRBJ2-1, with 10 bases aligning to TRBD2. The junction had 8 bases not matched to a gene; V was cut back by 4 bases and J by 2 bases. Germline V gene data show CDR1 as SGHTA and CDR2 as FQGNSA. The CDR3 covers 17 residues.

The rearrangement uses TRBV27 and TRBJ1-5, with TRBD1 matching 8 bases. Losses at the gene ends were 6 bases for V and 7 bases for J; bases not matched to a gene: 8. Looked up from germline, CDR1 is MNHEY and CDR2 is SMNVEV (reference sequence). The CDR3 consists of 14 residues. This CDR3 reads CASRGQGADQPQHF. In DNA, the CDR3 is TGTGCCAGCAGGGGCCAGGGGGCTGACCAGCCCCAGCATTTT.

The gene calls are TRBV13 and TRBJ2-1; 8 bases are shared with TRBD1. CDR1 is PRHDT and CDR2 is FYEKMQ in the germline V gene (reference sequence). This CDR3 is built from 14 residues. The V gene end was trimmed by 4 bases and the J gene end by 5 bases; junction bases not matched to a gene: 4. The CDR3 nucleotides are TGTGCCAGCAGCTCCCGGGACAGGAACAATGAGCAGTTCTTC. This codes for CASSSRDRNNEQFF.